The 3 T cell receptor beta chains below were found in one sample sequenced in a study of shared clonotypes between healthy human individuals. The assay was immunoSEQ multiplex PCR, and TCRdb's table has in-frame clones only and misses some. The sample records roughly 2.2 million clones, just under 95% being singletons. The sequencing input was naive CD4+ T cells from PBMCs. The subset: CD45RA+ positively selected. These receptors were collected from a man between 18 and 29 years old in good health. Some clones in this sample may be carry-over from other donors' samples.

The chain employs TRBV29-1 and TRBJ2-3, with TRBD2 identical over 7 bases. CDR1 is SQVTM and CDR2 is ANQGSEA in the germline V gene. CDR3 length: 14 residues. V was pared by 7 bases and J by 6 bases, with 13 bases of the junction left unmatched. CDR3 loop: CSGKGTMWGDTQYF. The CDR3 coding sequence is TGCAGCGGAAAAGGGACTATGTGGGGGGATACGCAGTATTTT.

This sequence joins TRBV28 and TRBJ1-2; no clear D gene. Between the trimmed V and J ends, which lost 7 bases and 7 bases, there was a span of 16 bases. Germline assignment: CDR1 MDHEN and CDR2 SYDVKM. There are 13 residues in the CDR3. The CDR3 nucleotides are TGTGCCAGCACCCGCGTCCTGGCCGGTGGCTACACCTTC. The encoded protein is CASTRVLAGGYTF.

V usage is TRBV10-2 and J usage is TRBJ2-5; 7 nucleotides match TRBD2. V was pared by 9 bases and J by 4 bases, with 5 bases of the junction left unmatched. Germline assignment: CDR1 WSHSY and CDR2 SAAADI. CDR3 length: 12 amino acids. This CDR3 is CASTPGGETQYF. The CDR3 nucleotides read TGCGCCAGTACCCCGGGGGGAGAGACCCAGTACTTC.